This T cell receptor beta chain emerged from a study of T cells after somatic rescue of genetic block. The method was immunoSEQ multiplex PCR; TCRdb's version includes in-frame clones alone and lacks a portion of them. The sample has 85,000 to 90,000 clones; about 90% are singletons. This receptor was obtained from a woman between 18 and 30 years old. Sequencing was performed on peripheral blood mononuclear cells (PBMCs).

CDR3 nucleotide sequence: TGTGCCAGCAGTTTCTGGGGATTGAACACTGAAGCTTTCTTT. Its translation: CASSFWGLNTEAFF. This chain connects TRBV28 to TRBJ1-1; the D is unclear. Per the germline V gene, CDR1 is MDHEN and CDR2 is SYDVKM. The CDR3 covers 14 residues. V lost 3 bases to trimming and J lost 0 bases, with 8 bases between them. The full variable domain, in which reference TRBV28 and TRBJ1-1 provide the parts outside the CDR3, is DVKVTQSSRYLVKRTGEKVFLECVQDMDHENMFWYRQDPGLGLRLIYFSYDVKMKEKGDIPEGYSVSREKKERFSLILESASTNQTSMYLCASSFWGLNTEAFFGQGTRLTVV.